This passage covers 16 T cell receptor beta chains from one sample sequenced in a study of identical twins. One entry per CDR3 protein, called by TCRdb with MiXCR from the 5' RACE reads. The repertoire holds about 330,000 distinct CDR3 sequences, with around an eighth as singletons. The sample was also reused in another study, on yellow fever vaccine responses in identical twins.

The sample was CD8+ T cells sorted from blood. The receptors were gathered from a woman aged 18-29 years in good health.

This clonotype was observed at least ten times. The gene calls are TRBV28 and TRBJ1-5; 8 bases map to TRBD1. This CDR3 has 17 residues. Germline CDR1 MDHEN, CDR2 SYDVKM. V lost 3 bases and J lost 2; bases outside the gene matches: 9. Here the CDR3 reads CASSFGQGWRGNQPQHF. CDR3 DNA sequence: TGTGCCAGCAGTTTCGGACAGGGTTGGAGAGGCAATCAGCCCCAGCATTTT.

This clonotype came up a few times. The chain combines TRBV7-6 with TRBJ2-6, with 7 positions matching TRBD2. V lost 4 bases to trimming and J lost 1 base; unmatched junction nucleotides: 10. The CDR3 consists of 18 residues. Germline V gene lookup returns CDR1 SGHVS and CDR2 FNYEAQ. The CDR3, as DNA: TGTGCCAGCAGCTCCTCGACTAGCCCACCTTCTGGGGCCAACGTCCTGACTTTC. This encodes CASSSSTSPPSGANVLTF.

This chain connects TRBV27 to TRBJ1-2, with D unresolved. This CDR3 is 15 amino acids long. Looked up from germline, CDR1 is MNHEY and CDR2 is SMNVEV (reference sequence). The V end was cut by 7 bases, the J end by 2 bases, with 17 bases between. The CDR3 is CASTFNGQANYGYTF. The CDR3 nucleotides read TGTGCCAGCACCTTCAATGGGCAGGCGAACTATGGCTACACCTTC.

Many counts were recorded for this clonotype. The chain links TRBV27 to TRBJ2-7; no clear D. V lost 0 bases and J 7 bases, leaving 13 bases between the germline ends. This CDR3 region has 14 residues. CDR1 is MNHEY and CDR2 is SMNVEV in the germline V gene (reference sequence). The CDR3 loop is CASSLSAPPFEQYF. CDR3 bases: TGTGCCAGCAGTTTATCGGCACCTCCGTTTGAGCAGTACTTC.

This clonotype has a handful of counts. This sequence joins TRBV12-3 or TRBV12-4 and TRBJ1-4; a possible D gene is TRBD1 (5 bases). The CDR3 contains 15 residues. Trimming removed 6 bases at V and 3 bases at J, with 14 bases between. CDR3 in DNA: TGTGCCAGCAGGCCCTTCTTGGGGGCTAATGAAAAACTGTTTTTT. Amino acid sequence: CASRPFLGANEKLFF.

The chain recombines TRBV2 with TRBJ2-3, with D unclear. V lost 6 bases and J 0 bases, leaving 13 bases between the germline ends. The CDR3 is 15 amino acids. The germline CDR1 and CDR2 sequences are SNHLY and FYNNEI. The CDR3 is CASRPARASTDTQYF. The CDR3 region has the DNA TGTGCCAGCAGGCCAGCCAGAGCTAGCACAGATACGCAGTATTTT.

This clonotype was counted many times. This chain joins TRBV12-3 or TRBV12-4 and TRBJ2-7, with unresolved D. This CDR3 is built from 13 residues. V was shortened by 5 bases and J by 2 bases, with 10 bases between the two germline ends. CDR3: CASSPRPTYEQYF. As DNA, the CDR3 is TGTGCCAGCAGTCCCCGCCCCACCTACGAGCAGTACTTC.

This clonotype turned up a few times. CDR3 bases: TGTGCCATCACCCTAGGAGGCCACACCGGGGAGCTGTTTTTT. Translating it yields CAITLGGHTGELFF. The chain recombines TRBV10-3 with TRBJ2-2; a weak D match, TRBD2 (5 bases). Trimming removed 7 bases at V and 3 bases at J, with 12 bases between. The CDR3 has 14 amino acids. CDR1 is ENHRY and CDR2 is SYGVKD in the germline V gene.

This chain links TRBV20-1 with TRBJ2-2, with no clear D. Germline CDR1 and CDR2: DFQATT and SNEGSKA (reference sequence). The CDR3 is 13 amino acids. V lost 3 bases and J 3 bases, leaving 8 bases between the germline ends. The CDR3 region is CSASRRDTGELFF. In DNA, the CDR3 is TGCAGTGCTAGTCGTAGAGACACCGGGGAGCTGTTTTTT.

This CDR3 reads CASSQAEGQVADTQYF. CDR3 in DNA: TGTGCCAGCAGCCAGGCCGAAGGACAGGTAGCAGATACGCAGTATTTT. This chain links TRBV3-1 with TRBJ2-3; 7 nucleotides line up with TRBD1. J gave up 4 bases and V 3 bases, and 10 bases lay outside the gene matches. The CDR3 runs to 16 residues. Germline V gene sequence: CDR1 LGHDT, CDR2 YNNKEL (reference sequence).

This clonotype was observed at least ten times. V usage is TRBV6-4 and J usage is TRBJ2-1; possibly TRBD1 or TRBD2 for D (6 bases each). The CDR3 runs to 16 residues. Trimming stripped 5 bases from V and 5 bases from J, with 19 bases between. CDR1 MRHNA and CDR2 SNTAGT come from the germline V gene. CDR3 residues: CASSRLGGTGDNEQFF. The CDR3 DNA follows: TGTGCCAGCAGTCGACTAGGGGGAACCGGGGACAATGAGCAGTTCTTC.

The chain combines TRBV7-9 with TRBJ2-7; TRBD2 matches 10 bases. Trimming removed 5 bases from V and 6 bases from J; junction bases left unmatched: 13. The CDR3 has 16 amino acids. The germline V gene encodes CDR1 SEHNR and CDR2 FQNEAQ (reference sequence). This chain's CDR3 is CASSQTASGRLSEQYF. Here the CDR3 DNA reads TGTGCCAGCAGCCAAACGGCTAGCGGGAGACTTTCCGAGCAGTACTTC.

This clonotype has a handful of counts. This sequence joins TRBV5-6 and TRBJ2-5, with TRBD1 as a possible D gene (5 bases). This CDR3 comprises 14 residues. Trimming left V 5 bases short and J 3 bases short, with 14 bases between. Germline lookup yields CDR1 SGHDT and CDR2 YYEEEE. DNA of the CDR3: TGTGCCAGCAGTCTAGGGGATTTCGAAGAGACCCAGTACTTC. This encodes CASSLGDFEETQYF.

V usage is TRBV9 and J usage is TRBJ2-1; maybe TRBD2 (5 bases). The CDR3 runs 12 residues. The V end lost 2 bases, the J end lost 10 bases, and 10 bases lay between the germline ends. From germline, CDR1 is SGDLS and CDR2 YYNGEE. CDR3 nucleotides: TGTGCCAGCAGCGTTTCGGACTCGGAGCAGTTCTTC. It yields the protein CASSVSDSEQFF. Based on the CDR3 plus reference TRBV9 and TRBJ2-1, the full variable domain is DSGVTQTPKHLITATGQRVTLRCSPRSGDLSVYWYQQSLDQGLQFLIQYYNGEERAKGNILERFSAQQFPDLHSELNLSSLELGDSALYFCASSVSDSEQFFGPGTRLTVL.

This chain connects TRBV28 to TRBJ2-3, with D possibly called TRBD1 or TRBD2 (5 bases each). V was pared by 4 bases and J by 4 bases, with 9 bases between. Germline V lookup: CDR1 MDHEN, CDR2 SYDVKM. The CDR3 runs to 13 residues. The CDR3 DNA reads as TGTGCCAGCAGTTGGGGGACCCCAGATACGCAGTATTTT. Translation: CASSWGTPDTQYF.

This clonotype was seen at least ten times. J is TRBJ1-4 and V is TRBV9; D gene unclear. Germline CDR1 and CDR2: SGDLS and YYNGEE. Between the trimmed V and J ends, which lost 3 bases and 6 bases, there was a span of 12 bases. The CDR3 contains 14 residues. The CDR3 DNA sequence: TGTGCCAGCAGCGGAGGACTCGCGGATGAAAAACTGTTTTTT. It specifies CASSGGLADEKLFF.